The 5 T cell receptor beta chains given below trace back to one sample, sequenced in a study of T cell clonality in common variable immunodeficiency. Clones were read by immunoSEQ multiplex PCR, and TCRdb kept only the in-frame ones, dropping some. This table lists about 15,000 clones. Their antigen targets remain unknown. Study-wide points: Reportedly, TCR beta sequences from common variable immunodeficiency showed fewer deletions and N-nucleotide insertions.

The sample consisted of peripheral blood mononuclear cells. These receptors came from a human donor with common variable immunodeficiency.

Comment on this clone: The CDR3 extends 3 residues past the end of the read, so its final part is completed from the germline J gene. The chain is built from TRBV11-3 and TRBJ1-6; tentatively, D is TRBD1 (5 bases). Per the germline V gene, CDR1 is SGHNT and CDR2 is YENEEA. This CDR3 is built from 13 residues. V was shortened by 5 bases and J by 8 bases, with 10 bases between the two germline ends. The CDR3 region is CASSQFRDSPLHF. The sequenced part of the CDR3 DNA is TGTGCCAGCAGCCAATTCAGGGATTCACCC. The full variable domain, rest sourced from reference TRBV11-3 and TRBJ1-6, is EAGVVQSPRYKIIEKKQPVAFWCNPISGHNTLYWYLQNLGQGPELLIRYENEEAVDDSQLPKDRFSAERLKGVDSTLKIQPAELGDSAVYLCASSQFRDSPLHFGNGTRLTVT.

Points on this clone: The read ends 3 residues early relative to the CDR3; the germline J gene fills the gap. The chain employs TRBV5-1 and TRBJ1-1; tentatively, D is TRBD1 (5 bases). This CDR3 contains 16 residues. The germline V gene encodes CDR1 SGHRS and CDR2 YFSETQ. Deletions cut 2 bases from V and 0 bases from J, with 14 bases between. The CDR3 is CASSFPQGSLNTEAFF. CDR3 DNA, as far as it was read: TGCGCCAGCAGCTTCCCGCAGGGATCCTTGAACACTGAA.

In the case of this clone: Read sequence stops 3 residues before the CDR3 end, and the germline J gene provides the missing end. This chain joins TRBV11-2 and TRBJ2-1, with a tentative D call TRBD2 (5 bases). Looked up from germline, CDR1 is SGHAT and CDR2 is FQNNGV. Trimming stripped 1 base from V and 8 bases from J, with 9 bases between. This CDR3 comprises 13 residues. CDR3 in amino acids: CASSLGVSDEQFF. Incomplete CDR3 DNA: TGTGCCAGCAGCTTAGGGGTTAGCGATGAG. Filled out from reference TRBV11-2 and TRBJ2-1, the complete variable domain reads EAGVAQSPRYKIIEKRQSVAFWCNPISGHATLYWYQQILGQGPKLLIQFQNNGVVDDSQLPKDRFSAERLKGVDSTLKIQPAKLEDSAVYLCASSLGVSDEQFFGPGTRLTVL.

A note on this clone: Mismatch with germline at one junction end may stem from a read error. The read ends 3 residues shy of where the CDR3 ends; the end is completed using the germline J gene. The chain couples TRBV4-2 to TRBJ2-1; a weak D match, TRBD2 (6 bases). The germline CDR1 and CDR2 sequences are LGHNA and YNFKEQ. This CDR3 comprises 15 residues. CDR3 bases read: TGCGCCAGCAGCCCGACTAGGGGCAGTTACAATGAG. This sequence encodes CASSPTRGSYNE. The whole CDR3 region reads CASSPTRGSYNEQFF.

Turning to this clone: The sequenced fragment ends 3 residues before the CDR3 boundary, so the rest is inferred from the germline J gene. V and J are TRBV20-1 and TRBJ1-2, with a weak D call TRBD1 (5 bases). The V gene's germline CDR1 is DFQATT and CDR2 SNEGSKA (reference sequence). The CDR3 sequence is 12 residues long. V was cut by 6 bases and J by 5 bases, with 13 bases left in between. CDR3 in amino acids: CSAPGLGYGYTF. The sequenced part of the CDR3 DNA is TGCAGTGCCCCAGGGCTGGGGTATGGC.